The sequence of this TCR beta chain was determined in a study of blood T cell repertoires in COVID-19 (dated by TCRdb to 2018 to 2020). As for the study more broadly: The collaborator samples originated in the United States, Italy and Spain and spanned the acute and convalescent phases of COVID-19. The prospective study material was composed of cDNA or gDNA derived from T cells, B-cell-depleted T cells, or PBMCs. The dataset comprised deeply sampled blood TCRbeta repertoires from subjects exposed to, actively infected with, or recovered from COVID-19. A freely available public database, intended as a resource for researchers studying the immune response to SARS-CoV-2, is where the repertoires were released. The samples were drawn from two sources: the first 160 participants of the ongoing ImmuneRACE study, and 950 to 1,500 subjects contributed by 6 global collaborators. Sample metadata almost always included a de-identified subject ID, COVID-19 status, age in years and sex. Where available, HLA class I and class II types were obtained from metadata supplied by the sample provider rather than from assay-based typing.

TCRbeta CDR3 regions were amplified from genomic DNA using the immunoSEQ Assay, a bias-controlled multiplex PCR. The authors' pipeline ran thus. Within the assay, amplification of reference gene primers was used to estimate how many nucleated cells each sample contained. Sequence reads were collapsed and filtered to measure the absolute abundance of every unique TCRbeta CDR3 rearrangement. For each sample, productive Simpson clonality was calculated as the square root of Simpson's diversity index over productive rearrangements. TCRdb provides this immuneACCESS table in a form limited to in-frame rearrangements. Some clones are lacking; in checked studies, under half of them reflect an unresolved V gene, and why the rest are absent is not known. V and J calls and clone size are given by that table; D and trimming were obtained from the DNA. The sample table shows a few hundred thousand clones, and around 81% are seen once. The ten most abundant clones make up about 7% of the sample.

Study-wide conclusions, independent of this receptor: The amount of clinical and demographic metadata varied by source and participant and was provided uncurated.

About this clone itself: Its antigen is not yet known. Within one base of it there is no much larger clone, and no base qualities were kept.

V drops 3 bases and J drops 4 bases, leaving 18 bases in between. The CDR3 holds 16 amino acids from the cysteine to the phenylalanine. The kept DNA is CDR3 alone, 48 bases in frame from the first base. Looking up the germline V gene (reference sequence) yields CDR1 LNHDA and CDR2 SQIVND. Participants in the prospective study were enrolled through a virtual design, were aged roughly 18 to 100 years, and lived in 24 United States geographic areas. To assign participants to cohorts, the prospective study relied on clinical history that participants themselves reported in a screening survey and a study questionnaire. In the prospective study, whole blood, serum and a nasopharyngeal or oropharyngeal swab were collected from each participant by mobile phlebotomists. Over a 2-month period, participants in the prospective study had the option of providing additional blood draws and questionnaires. Before DNA extraction, prospective study blood samples were shipped either frozen or at room temperature.

The V and J segments used are TRBV19 and TRBJ1-1; D gene: possibly TRBD1, on 5 matching bases. The sample consisted of PBMCs or T cells enriched from blood (not recorded which). The TCR comes from a woman aged 40 to 50 with acute COVID-19. The sequenced DNA is TGTGCCAGTAGTATTGGGGGGAACAGAGGGAGCACTGAAGCTTTCTTT. Its protein reads: CASSIGGNRGSTEAFF.